This entry is about one TCR beta chain. Antigen unknown. The germline V gene has CDR1 SGHTA and CDR2 FQGTGA. Trimming removed 2 bases from V and 3 bases from J; junction bases left unmatched: 8. This CDR3 has 17 amino acids. Clones were read by immunoSEQ multiplex PCR, and TCRdb kept only the in-frame ones, dropping some. Of 550,000 to 700,000 clones in the sample, 73% were seen once. The data stem from a study of shared clonotypes between healthy human individuals. Whole-study findings and limits: The represented genetic and exposure-history diversity was limited by the small number of donors. Clonotype sharing among donors was expected to depend on sequencing depth. Sampling covered nothing but blood. Tissue TCR repertoires likely differ from those found in blood.

Sequencing was done on a sample of memory CD4+ T cells sorted from blood. Noted subset: CD45RA-negative fraction. This sequence joins TRBV7-3 and TRBJ2-1; 9 positions match TRBD2. The TCR sequence derives from a woman in her 30s in good health. CDR3 sequence: CASSLDLAGGFYNEQFF. CDR3 bases: TGTGCCAGCAGCTTAGATCTTGCGGGAGGGTTCTACAATGAGCAGTTCTTC.